This entry is about one T cell receptor beta chain. These data belong to a study of shared clonotypes between healthy human individuals. Per germline, CDR1 SNHLY and CDR2 FYNNEI. Trimming removed 7 bases from V and 3 bases from J, with 16 bases in between. The CDR3 consists of 14 residues. Clones were sequenced by immunoSEQ multiplex PCR, and TCRdb holds only the in-frame ones, with some missing. The table shows fewer than 600,000 clones, with about four fifths occurring only once. The sequencing input was PBMCs. This rearrangement joins TRBV2 to TRBJ2-7; TRBD2 might be the D (6 bases). The source is a woman between 40 and 50 years old in good health. Some clones in this sample may be carry-over from other donors' samples. CDR3 in DNA: TGTGCCAGCAAGTCCCCCCGGGGACTCTACGAGCAGTACTTC. Amino acid sequence: CASKSPRGLYEQYF.